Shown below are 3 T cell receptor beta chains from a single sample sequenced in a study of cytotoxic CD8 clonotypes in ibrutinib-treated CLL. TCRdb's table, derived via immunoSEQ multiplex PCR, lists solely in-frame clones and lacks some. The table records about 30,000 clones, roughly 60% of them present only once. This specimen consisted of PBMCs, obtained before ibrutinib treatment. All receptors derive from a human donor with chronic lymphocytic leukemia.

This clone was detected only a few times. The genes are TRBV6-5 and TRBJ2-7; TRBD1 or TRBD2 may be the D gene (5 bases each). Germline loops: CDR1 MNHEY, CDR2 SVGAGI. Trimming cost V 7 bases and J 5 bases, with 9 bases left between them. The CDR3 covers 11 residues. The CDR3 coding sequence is TGTGCCAGCACCCGAGGGGACGAGCAGTACTTC. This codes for CASTRGDEQYF.

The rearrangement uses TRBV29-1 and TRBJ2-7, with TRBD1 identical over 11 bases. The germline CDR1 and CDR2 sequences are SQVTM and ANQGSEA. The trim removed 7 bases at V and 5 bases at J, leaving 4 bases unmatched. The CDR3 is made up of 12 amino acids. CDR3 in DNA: TGCAGCGCCGGACAGGGGGCCAACGAGCAGTACTTC. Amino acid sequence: CSAGQGANEQYF.

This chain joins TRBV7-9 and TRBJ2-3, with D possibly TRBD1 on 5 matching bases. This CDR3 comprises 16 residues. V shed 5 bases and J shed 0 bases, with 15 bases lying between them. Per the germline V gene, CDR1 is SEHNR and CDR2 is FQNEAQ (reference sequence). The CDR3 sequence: CASSEPRGVSTDTQYF. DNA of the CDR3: TGTGCCAGCAGCGAACCTAGGGGCGTAAGCACAGATACGCAGTATTTT. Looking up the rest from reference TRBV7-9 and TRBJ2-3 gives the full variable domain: DTGVSQNPRHKITKRGQNVTFRCDPISEHNRLYWYRQTLGQGPEFLTYFQNEAQLEKSRLLSDRFSAERPKGSFSTLEIQRTEQGDSAMYLCASSEPRGVSTDTQYFGPGTRLTVL.